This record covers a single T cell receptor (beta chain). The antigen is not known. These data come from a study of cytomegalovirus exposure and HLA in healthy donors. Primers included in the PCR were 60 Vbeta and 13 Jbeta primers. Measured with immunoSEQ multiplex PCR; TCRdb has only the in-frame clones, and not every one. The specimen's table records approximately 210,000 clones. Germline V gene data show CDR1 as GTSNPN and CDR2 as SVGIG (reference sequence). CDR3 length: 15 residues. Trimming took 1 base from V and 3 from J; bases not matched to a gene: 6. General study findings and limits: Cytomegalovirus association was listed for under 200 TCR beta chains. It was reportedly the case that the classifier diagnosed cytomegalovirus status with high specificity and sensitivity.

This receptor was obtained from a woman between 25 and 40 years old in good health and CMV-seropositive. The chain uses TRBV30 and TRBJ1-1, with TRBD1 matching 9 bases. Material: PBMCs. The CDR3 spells CAWSATGGADTEAFF. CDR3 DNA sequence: TGTGCCTGGAGTGCCACAGGGGGCGCGGACACTGAAGCTTTCTTT.